This T cell receptor (beta chain) was retrieved from a study of response to subunit inactivated influenza vaccine. Points from the study as a whole: The study's authors posited that every seasonal influenza vaccination enlists few new T cells.

Per the germline V gene, CDR1 is DFQATT and CDR2 is SNEGSKA (reference sequence). The CDR3 length is 14 residues. The ends lost 2 bases at V and 2 bases at J; junction bases unmatched: 5. TCRdb recomputed calls from the RT-PCR reads with MiXCR, one row per CDR3 protein. Of 500,000 to 600,000 distinct CDR3 sequences in the sample, approximately 7.6% were seen once. This clonotype was detected only a few times. Its antigen remains unidentified. The clonotype originates from a man in his fifties or sixties who received an inactivated influenza vaccine. This chain uses TRBV20-1 with TRBJ2-7; TRBD1 matches at 8 bases. Sequenced here: PBMCs from blood, sampled about 24 months after vaccination. CDR3 residues: CSARRTDRAYEQYF. CDR3 coding DNA: TGCAGTGCTAGAAGGACGGACAGGGCCTACGAGCAGTACTTC.